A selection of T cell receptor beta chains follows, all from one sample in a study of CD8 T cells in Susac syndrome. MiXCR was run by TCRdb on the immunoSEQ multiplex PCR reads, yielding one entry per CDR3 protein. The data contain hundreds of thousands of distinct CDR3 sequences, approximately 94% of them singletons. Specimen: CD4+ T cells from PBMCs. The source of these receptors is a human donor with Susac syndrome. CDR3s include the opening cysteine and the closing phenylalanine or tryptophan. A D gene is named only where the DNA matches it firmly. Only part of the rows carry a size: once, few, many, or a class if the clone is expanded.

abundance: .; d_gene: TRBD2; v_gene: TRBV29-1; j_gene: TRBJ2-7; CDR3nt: TGCAGCGTTGGGAGGGGACTAGCGGGGACCTACGAGCAGTACTTC; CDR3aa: CSVGRGLAGTYEQYF
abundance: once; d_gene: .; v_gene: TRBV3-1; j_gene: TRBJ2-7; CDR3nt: TGTGCCAGCAGCCAAGTTCACGGAGGGGGGGACTACGAGCAGTACTTC; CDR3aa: CASSQVHGGGDYEQYF
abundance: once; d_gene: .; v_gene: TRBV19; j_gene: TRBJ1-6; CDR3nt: TGTGCCAGTAGTCCACGGACTTTGACTAATTCACCCCTCCACTTT; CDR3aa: CASSPRTLTNSPLHF
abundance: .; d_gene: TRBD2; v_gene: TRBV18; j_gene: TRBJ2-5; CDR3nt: TGTGCCAGCTCACGCGACCTGACGAGCGGGGGGGAAGAGACCCAGTACTTC; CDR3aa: CASSRDLTSGGEETQYF
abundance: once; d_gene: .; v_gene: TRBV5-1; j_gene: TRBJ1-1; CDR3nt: TGCGCCAGCAGCTTGGAGGGGCTTGGGACTGAAGCTTTCTTT; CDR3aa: CASSLEGLGTEAFF
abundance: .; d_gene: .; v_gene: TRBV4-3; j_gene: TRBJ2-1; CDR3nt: TGCGCCAGCAGCCAAGAATTAGCGGTGCGGTCCTACAATGAGCAGTTCTTC; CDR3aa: CASSQELAVRSYNEQFF
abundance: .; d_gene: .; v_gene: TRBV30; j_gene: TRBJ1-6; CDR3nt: TGTGCCTGGAGTTCGGGACCCCCGATCGGGCCCCTCCACTTT; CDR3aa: CAWSSGPPIGPLHF
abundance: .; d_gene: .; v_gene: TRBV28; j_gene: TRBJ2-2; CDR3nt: TGTGCCAGCAGTTCCCGCCCCAAGGATTGGAGCACCGGGGAGCTGTTTTTT; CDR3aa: CASSSRPKDWSTGELFF
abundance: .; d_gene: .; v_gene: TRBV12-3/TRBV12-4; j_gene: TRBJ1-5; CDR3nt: TGTGCCAGCAGTTTCCCGGGTCAGCCCCAGCATTTT; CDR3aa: CASSFPGQPQHF
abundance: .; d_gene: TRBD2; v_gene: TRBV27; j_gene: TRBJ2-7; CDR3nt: TGTGCCAGCAGTTTCGAGAGGACTAGCGGGATACCCTACGAGCAGTACTTC; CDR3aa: CASSFERTSGIPYEQYF
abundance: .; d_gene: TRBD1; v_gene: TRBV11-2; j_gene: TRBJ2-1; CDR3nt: TGTGCCAGCACCCACAGGGGAAGCTCCTACAATGAGCAGTTCTTC; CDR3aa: CASTHRGSSYNEQFF
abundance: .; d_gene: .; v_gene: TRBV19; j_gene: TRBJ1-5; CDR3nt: TGTGCCAGTACCCTGGGGACGCTACATGCCCAGCCCCAGCATTTT; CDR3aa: CASTLGTLHAQPQHF
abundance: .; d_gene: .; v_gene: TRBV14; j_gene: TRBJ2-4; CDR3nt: TGTGCCAGCAGCCAAGATCGGGGATGGACAAACATTCAGTACTTC; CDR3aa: CASSQDRGWTNIQYF
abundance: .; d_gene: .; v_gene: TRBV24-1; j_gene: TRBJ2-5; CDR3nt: TGTGCCACCAGTGATTACCGGGGCGAGGGAGAGACCCAGTACTTC; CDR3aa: CATSDYRGEGETQYF
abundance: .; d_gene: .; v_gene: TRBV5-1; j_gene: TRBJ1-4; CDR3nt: TGCGCCAGCAGGTTCGGGACACGAAGCAATGAAAAACTGTTTTTT; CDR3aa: CASRFGTRSNEKLFF